Shown below are 32 T cell receptor beta chains from a single sample sequenced in a study of blood T cell repertoires in COVID-19. Data came from immunoSEQ multiplex PCR; TCRdb stores just in-frame clones and leaves some out. Of approximately 170,000 clones listed, around 84% were seen once; the top ten hold about 8%. Material for sequencing was PBMCs or T cells enriched from blood (not recorded which). Receptors originate from a woman aged 50 to 65 who had recovered from COVID-19.

This clone was observed a few times. The genes are TRBV21-1 and TRBJ1-4; TRBD1, as called in the table, went unchecked against the DNA. TRBV21-1 is described as a pseudogene. The CDR3 runs to 15 residues. CDR3 amino acids: CASSAGGQPNEKLFF. The CDR3, as DNA: TGTGCCAGCAGCGCTGGGGGACAGCCTAATGAAAAACTGTTTTTT.

The chain carries TRBV25-1 and TRBJ2-1; the D gene is possibly TRBD2 (5 bases). From germline, CDR1 is MGHDK and CDR2 SYGVNS. Trimming left V 6 bases short and J 3 bases short, with 12 bases between. CDR3 size: 14 residues. CDR3 protein: CASRKNGVYNEQFF. DNA of the CDR3: TGTGCCAGCAGAAAGAACGGGGTCTACAATGAGCAGTTCTTC.

This chain connects TRBV3-1 (or the pseudogene TRBV3-2) to TRBJ1-4, with D possibly matching TRBD1 (5 bases). Germline V gene lookup returns CDR1 LGHDT and CDR2 YNNKEL (reference sequence). This CDR3 has 15 amino acids. V lost 2 bases to trimming and J lost 2 bases, with 9 bases between them. DNA for the CDR3: TGTGCCAGCAGCCAATCGACAGCGACTAATGAAAAACTGTTTTTT. Translating it yields CASSQSTATNEKLFF.

The gene calls are TRBV13 and TRBJ2-6; D possibly corresponds to TRBD1 (6 bases). The germline gives CDR1 PRHDT, CDR2 FYEKMQ (reference sequence). V gave up 5 bases and J gave up 1 base, with 9 bases separating them. The CDR3 sequence is 15 residues long. The CDR3: CASSATGSGANVLTF. In DNA, the CDR3 is TGTGCCAGCAGCGCGACAGGATCTGGGGCCAACGTCCTGACTTTC. Full variable domain (remainder filled in from reference TRBV13 and TRBJ2-6): AAGVIQSPRHLIKEKRETATLKCYPIPRHDTVYWYQQGPGQDPQFLISFYEKMQSDKGSIPDRFSAQQFSDYHSELNMSSLELGDSALYFCASSATGSGANVLTFGAGSRLTVL.

This chain joins TRBV13 and TRBJ1-2, with a possible D match to TRBD1 (5 bases). CDR1 and CDR2 from the germline V gene are PRHDT and FYEKMQ (reference sequence). This CDR3 comprises 11 residues. The V end lost 0 bases, the J end lost 12 bases, and 8 bases lay between the germline ends. Written as DNA, the CDR3 is TGTGCCAGCAGCTTAGGGCAGGGTAACACCTTC. It encodes CASSLGQGNTF.

This rearrangement joins TRBV28 to TRBJ1-5; 9 positions match TRBD1. Germline loops: CDR1 MDHEN, CDR2 SYDVKM. Trimming removed 6 bases from V and 6 bases from J; junction bases left unmatched: 3. CDR3 size: 13 residues. Here the CDR3 reads CASRRQGGQPQHF. CDR3 bases: TGTGCCAGCAGGAGACAGGGGGGTCAGCCCCAGCATTTT.

The chain couples TRBV11-2 to TRBJ1-1; 7 nucleotides agree with TRBD1. The CDR3 is 15 amino acids. The ends lost 5 bases at V and 5 bases at J; junction bases unmatched: 11. Germline V CDR1 and CDR2: SGHAT, FQNNGV. CDR3 DNA: TGTGCCAGCAGCCCCCGACAGGGATGGAATACTGAAGCTTTCTTT. Amino acid sequence: CASSPRQGWNTEAFF. Looking up the rest from reference TRBV11-2 and TRBJ1-1 gives the full variable domain: EAGVAQSPRYKIIEKRQSVAFWCNPISGHATLYWYQQILGQGPKLLIQFQNNGVVDDSQLPKDRFSAERLKGVDSTLKIQPAKLEDSAVYLCASSPRQGWNTEAFFGQGTRLTVV.

J is TRBJ1-2 and V is TRBV28, with D unresolved. Germline lookup yields CDR1 MDHEN and CDR2 SYDVKM. The V and J ends lost 3 bases and 5 bases respectively, with 4 bases between them. The CDR3 is 11 amino acids. The CDR3 sequence is CASSFAYGYTF. DNA for the CDR3: TGTGCCAGCAGTTTTGCGTATGGCTACACCTTC.

This chain joins TRBV7-8 and TRBJ2-1; TRBD1 might be the D (6 bases). Germline lookup yields CDR1 SGHVS and CDR2 FQNEAQ. Trimming took off 5 bases at V and 7 bases at J, with 21 bases between the two ends. The CDR3 totals 16 residues. CDR3 coding DNA: TGTGCCAGCAGCCCACGACGGGACATACTATGGAATGAGCAGTTCTTC. Its protein product is CASSPRRDILWNEQFF.

The rearrangement links TRBV7-2 to TRBJ2-7, with 15 bases matching TRBD2. V shed 5 bases, J shed 3 bases, and the junction held 2 bases outside the gene matches. Germline V gives CDR1 SGHTA, CDR2 FQGNSA. The CDR3 covers 15 residues. CDR3 sequence reads: CASSGGLAGGYEQYF. DNA of the CDR3: TGTGCCAGCAGCGGGGGACTAGCGGGGGGCTACGAGCAGTACTTC. Variable domain in full (rest from reference TRBV7-2 and TRBJ2-7): GAGVSQSPSNKVTEKGKDVELRCDPISGHTALYWYRQSLGQGLEFLIYFQGNSAPDKSGLPSDRFSAERTGGSVSTLTIQRTQQEDSAVYLCASSGGLAGGYEQYFGPGTRLTVT.

This clone showed up just a few times. The V gene is TRBV27, the J gene TRBJ2-1; TRBD1 agrees at 8 bases. The CDR3 covers 14 residues. V was clipped by 4 bases and J by 8 bases; unmatched bases: 7. Germline V gene data show CDR1 as MNHEY and CDR2 as SMNVEV (reference sequence). The CDR3 coding sequence is TGTGCCAGCAGTTCACCCGCAGGGGGCTATGAGCAGTTCTTC. This gives the protein CASSSPAGGYEQFF.

The rearrangement joins TRBV12-3 or TRBV12-4 to TRBJ1-2; the D is unclear. CDR3 length equals 12 residues. V was trimmed by 1 base and J by 9 bases, leaving 9 bases between them. The CDR3 spells CASSLGAQSYTF. The CDR3 DNA is TGTGCCAGCAGTTTAGGAGCACAGAGCTACACCTTC.

This clone was seen a few times. The chain couples TRBV27 to TRBJ2-1; 12 nucleotides line up with TRBD2. The trim removed 6 bases at V and 9 bases at J, leaving 12 bases unmatched. The CDR3 sequence is 16 residues long. CDR1 MNHEY and CDR2 SMNVEV come from the germline V gene (reference sequence). CDR3 nucleotides: TGTGCCAGCAGCATCCAGAGAGGACTAGCGGGATCTGAGCAGTTCTTC. It codes for CASSIQRGLAGSEQFF.

The chain recombines TRBV7-2 with TRBJ1-5, with 7 bases that match TRBD1. CDR3 length equals 15 residues. Germline V gene lookup returns CDR1 SGHTA and CDR2 FQGNSA. J gave up 7 bases and V 3 bases, and 9 bases lay outside the gene matches. DNA of the CDR3: TGTGCCAGCAGCTTGGGCCGACAGGGAAGACAGCCCCAGCATTTT. Protein product: CASSLGRQGRQPQHF.

The sample holds one count of this clone. The DNA for the CDR3 is TGTGCCAGCAGCCCGACTAGCGGGAAACCCTCCTACAATGAGCAGTTCTTC. Its translation: CASSPTSGKPSYNEQFF. V is TRBV28 and J is TRBJ2-1; 11 nucleotides line up with TRBD2. V was pared by 6 bases and J by 0 bases, with 7 bases of the junction left unmatched. CDR3 length: 17 amino acids. From germline, CDR1 is MDHEN and CDR2 SYDVKM. The full variable domain, rest sourced from reference TRBV28 and TRBJ2-1, is DVKVTQSSRYLVKRTGEKVFLECVQDMDHENMFWYRQDPGLGLRLIYFSYDVKMKEKGDIPEGYSVSREKKERFSLILESASTNQTSMYLCASSPTSGKPSYNEQFFGPGTRLTVL.

The chain has TRBV18 and TRBJ2-1, with a weak D call TRBD2 (6 bases). The CDR3 spans 23 residues. Germline V gene data show CDR1 as KGHSH and CDR2 as LQKENI. V gave up 6 bases and J gave up 5 bases, with 41 bases separating them. This chain's CDR3 is CASSRLGGRSTLVGFDRNNEQFF. DNA of the CDR3: TGTGCCAGCTCCCGCTTGGGAGGACGTTCAACTCTCGTCGGCTTTGACAGAAACAATGAGCAGTTCTTC.

This clone was recorded only once. This chain uses TRBV7-9 with TRBJ2-1, with a tentative D call TRBD2 (6 bases). The length of the CDR3 is 16 residues. Germline values: CDR1 SEHNR, CDR2 FQNEAQ (reference sequence). Between the trimmed V and J ends, which lost 5 bases and 6 bases, there was a span of 20 bases. Here the CDR3 DNA reads TGTGCCAGCAGCCAACCTTATCGACTAGGGTCCAATGAGCAGTTCTTC. Translation: CASSQPYRLGSNEQFF.

The chain carries TRBV9 and TRBJ1-1, with a possible D match to TRBD1 (5 bases). The CDR3 contains 13 residues. CDR1 is SGDLS, CDR2 YYNGEE, per germline. V was clipped by 3 bases and J by 7 bases, with 13 bases between them. CDR3 bases: TGTGCCAGCAGCGATTGGGATGACAGTGAAGCTTTCTTT. This sequence encodes CASSDWDDSEAFF.

This clone was seen repeatedly, ten times or more. The chain recombines TRBV4-1 with TRBJ1-2; D is ambiguous. CDR3 length: 12 amino acids. The V gene's germline CDR1 is MGHRA and CDR2 YSYEKL. Trimming pared 5 bases from V and 6 bases from J, leaving 10 bases between. The chain's CDR3 is CASSSAGNGYTF. CDR3 sequence (DNA): TGCGCCAGCAGCTCAGCGGGTAATGGCTACACCTTC.

The V call is TRBV18, the J call TRBJ2-6, with D tentatively TRBD2 (5 bases). V was pared by 2 bases and J by 4 bases, with 6 bases between. The CDR3 is 14 residues long. Germline loops: CDR1 KGHSH, CDR2 LQKENI. In DNA form, the CDR3 reads TGTGCCAGCTCACCAGGGAGCGGGGCCAACGTCCTGACTTTC. Amino acid sequence: CASSPGSGANVLTF.

This rearrangement joins TRBV6-5 to TRBJ1-4; no firm D call. CDR3 length: 13 amino acids. Germline-derived CDR1 and CDR2 are MNHEY and SVGAGI. V lost 8 bases to trimming and J lost 4 bases, with 11 bases between them. CDR3: CASHGRLNEKLFF. DNA of the CDR3: TGTGCCAGCCACGGCAGACTTAATGAAAAACTGTTTTTT.

This clone came up once. The chain has TRBV25-1 and TRBJ1-4, with D possibly being TRBD1 (6 bases). The length of the CDR3 is 17 residues. V lost 2 bases and J 8 bases, leaving 21 bases between the germline ends. The germline CDR1 and CDR2 sequences are MGHDK and SYGVNS. This CDR3 is CASSEGGRGLTMEKLFF. CDR3 nucleotides: TGTGCCAGCAGTGAAGGGGGCAGGGGACTAACGATGGAAAAACTGTTTTTT. Using reference TRBV25-1 and TRBJ1-4 for the parts outside the CDR3, the full variable domain is EADIYQTPRYLVIGTGKKITLECSQTMGHDKMYWYQQDPGMELHLIHYSYGVNSTEKGDLSSESTVSRIRTEHFPLTLESARPSHTSQYLCASSEGGRGLTMEKLFFGSGTQLSVL.

The chain recombines TRBV5-1 with TRBJ2-1; 13 bases are a match to TRBD2. The CDR3 has 15 amino acids. Germline V lookup: CDR1 SGHRS, CDR2 YFSETQ. V shed 1 base and J 9 bases; nucleotides not matched to a gene: 4. The CDR3 spells CASSLTSGGGFEQFF. The CDR3, as DNA: TGCGCCAGCAGCTTGACTAGCGGGGGGGGTTTTGAGCAGTTCTTC.

The chain is built from TRBV4-3 and TRBJ1-2; D gene unclear. The V end lost 0 bases, the J end lost 4 bases, and 9 bases lay between the germline ends. CDR3 length: 14 amino acids. Germline V gene lookup returns CDR1 LGHNA and CDR2 YSLEER. The CDR3 sequence is CASSQDRVGYGYTF. The CDR3 nucleotides are TGCGCCAGCAGCCAAGACCGGGTAGGCTATGGCTACACCTTC.

V usage is TRBV7-9 and J usage is TRBJ1-1; 7 nucleotides agree with TRBD1. Germline values: CDR1 SEHNR, CDR2 FQNEAQ (reference sequence). This CDR3 is 13 amino acids long. J was trimmed by 0 bases and V by 6 bases; bases with no gene match: 1. CDR3 protein: CASRQGMNTEAFF. CDR3 nucleotide sequence: TGTGCCAGCAGACAGGGGATGAACACTGAAGCTTTCTTT.

The chain employs TRBV3-1 (or the pseudogene TRBV3-2) and TRBJ1-2, with D uncertain. The CDR3 consists of 13 residues. Trimming removed 0 bases at V and 5 bases at J, with 7 bases between. The V gene's germline CDR1 is LGHDT and CDR2 YNNKEL (reference sequence). Here the CDR3 reads CASSQELRYGYTF. CDR3 in DNA: TGTGCCAGCAGCCAAGAACTGAGATATGGCTACACCTTC.

The chain has TRBV5-6 and TRBJ2-1; D is possibly TRBD1 (5 bases). V was shortened by 1 base and J by 5 bases, with 16 bases between the two germline ends. Germline CDR1 is SGHDT and CDR2 is YYEEEE. The CDR3 length is 16 residues. CDR3 nucleotide sequence: TGTGCCAGCAGCTTGTACCGCCACCTAGGGGACAATGAGCAGTTCTTC. It codes for CASSLYRHLGDNEQFF.

This chain connects TRBV21-1 to TRBJ2-7; the table's D call of TRBD1 was not tested on the DNA. TRBV21-1 is a pseudogene segment. The CDR3 contains 19 residues. The CDR3 region is CASSKKGQGWGTDTYEQYF. In DNA form, the CDR3 reads TGTGCCAGCAGCAAAAAGGGACAGGGATGGGGAACGGACACCTACGAGCAGTACTTC.

This clone occurred a few times. The chain uses TRBV11-1 and TRBJ2-3; TRBD2 might be the D (6 bases). This CDR3 has 16 residues. V was pared by 5 bases and J by 0 bases, with 15 bases between. Germline values: CDR1 SGHAT, CDR2 FQDESV (reference sequence). CDR3 bases: TGTGCCAGCAGCCCGGCCCTAGCGACTAGCACAGATACGCAGTATTTT. It translates to CASSPALATSTDTQYF. Looking up the rest from reference TRBV11-1 and TRBJ2-3 gives the full variable domain: EAEVAQSPRYKITEKSQAVAFWCDPISGHATLYWYRQILGQGPELLVQFQDESVVDDSQLPKDRFSAERLKGVDSTLKIQPAELGDSAMYLCASSPALATSTDTQYFGPGTRLTVL.

This clone came up a few times. V is TRBV11-2 and J is TRBJ2-2; D gene ambiguous. V gave up 6 bases and J gave up 5 bases, with 4 bases separating them. This CDR3 has 11 amino acids. From germline, CDR1 is SGHAT and CDR2 FQNNGV. The CDR3 sequence is CASRQTGELFF. The CDR3 bases are TGTGCCAGCAGACAGACCGGGGAGCTGTTTTTT.

The rearrangement uses TRBV6-5 and TRBJ1-5; possibly TRBD1 for D (5 bases). The CDR3 has 14 residues. V gave up 6 bases and J gave up 0 bases, with 9 bases separating them. CDR1 is MNHEY and CDR2 is SVGAGI in the germline V gene. The CDR3 spells CASRPDISNQPQHF. In nucleotides, the CDR3 is TGTGCCAGCAGACCGGACATTAGCAATCAGCCCCAGCATTTT.

There are a few counts of this clone. The rearrangement joins TRBV6-2 or TRBV6-3 to TRBJ2-2; 14 bases match TRBD2. CDR1 MNHEY and CDR2 SVGEGT come from the germline V gene. This CDR3 spans 18 amino acids. Losses at the gene ends were 2 bases for V and 4 bases for J; bases not matched to a gene: 6. CDR3 nucleotides: TGTGCCAGCAGTTACCGGACTAGCGGGGGGATAGTCACCGGGGAGCTGTTTTTT. This gives the protein CASSYRTSGGIVTGELFF.